This TCR beta chain was captured in a study of Ad26.COV2.S vaccination and SARS-CoV-2 variants. In the study overall: The vaccine Ad26.COV2.S was put into the muscle once, or twice with 56 days between. General study points: Recipients of vaccine and of placebo showed similar breadth of their non-spike TCR repertoires.

The treatment is: roughly 19 received Ad26.COV2.S at low or high dose, single or two shots; five or six received placebo; per-sample allocation not given. At day 63 after the first vaccine or placebo injection, samples were drawn. Based in Boston, the donor was an adult of 18-55 years. This table comes from immunoSEQ multiplex PCR, and its TCRdb copy is limited to in-frame clones, with some not included. The table lists about 680,000 clones, around 89% of them singletons. This CDR3 is built from 14 residues. The germline V and J ends were trimmed by 6 bases and 2 bases, with 14 bases remaining between them. Per the germline V gene, CDR1 is MNHEY and CDR2 is SVGEGT. On this clone: Its antigen is unknown.

The sequencing here drew on peripheral blood, taken in a trial of Ad26.COV2.S vaccine versus placebo. The chain has TRBV6-2 or TRBV6-3 and TRBJ2-7; unclear D gene. This receptor was obtained from a person aged 18-60 years who received the Ad26.COV2.S COVID-19 vaccine or a placebo. CDR3 sequence reads: CASSPPGRPYEQYF. The CDR3 DNA reads TGTGCCAGCAGCCCCCCCGGACGACCCTACGAGCAGTACTTC.